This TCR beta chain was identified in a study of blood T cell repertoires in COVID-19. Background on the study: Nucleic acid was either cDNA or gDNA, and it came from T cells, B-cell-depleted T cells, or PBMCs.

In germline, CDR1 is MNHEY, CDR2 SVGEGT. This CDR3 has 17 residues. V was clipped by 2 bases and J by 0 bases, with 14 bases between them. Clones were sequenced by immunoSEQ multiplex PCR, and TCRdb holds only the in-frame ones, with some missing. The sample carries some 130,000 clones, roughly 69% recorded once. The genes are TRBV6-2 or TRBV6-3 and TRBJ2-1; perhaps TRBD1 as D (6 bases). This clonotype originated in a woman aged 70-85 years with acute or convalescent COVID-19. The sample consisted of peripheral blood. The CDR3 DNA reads TGTGCCAGCAGTTACCCCAGGGGCTCCCCCTCCTACAATGAGCAGTTCTTC. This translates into CASSYPRGSPSYNEQFF.